This T cell receptor beta chain stems from a study of CD8 T cells in ankylosing spondylitis. General study findings and limits: Disease-associated clones were reportedly significantly overrepresented in matched ankylosing spondylitis synovial fluid. Several highly homologous variants made up a TCR beta motif that seemed to typify ankylosing spondylitis blood.

The CDR3 is made up of 14 amino acids. V lost 2 bases to trimming and J lost 5 bases; unmatched junction nucleotides: 6. In germline, CDR1 is SGHKS, CDR2 YYEKEE (reference sequence). TCRdb reprocessed the 5' RACE reads via MiXCR and lists one record per CDR3 protein. The data hold around 770,000 distinct CDR3 sequences, with approximately 12% observed a single time. This clonotype has ten or more counts. Its target is not known. The sequence was obtained from a male donor with ankylosing spondylitis. The specimen was blood, either unsorted or a sorted T cell fraction (not recorded which). J is TRBJ1-2 and V is TRBV5-5, with TRBD1 matching 7 bases. The CDR3 region is CASSFTGTAYGYTF. CDR3 DNA: TGTGCCAGCAGCTTTACCGGGACAGCTTATGGCTACACCTTC.